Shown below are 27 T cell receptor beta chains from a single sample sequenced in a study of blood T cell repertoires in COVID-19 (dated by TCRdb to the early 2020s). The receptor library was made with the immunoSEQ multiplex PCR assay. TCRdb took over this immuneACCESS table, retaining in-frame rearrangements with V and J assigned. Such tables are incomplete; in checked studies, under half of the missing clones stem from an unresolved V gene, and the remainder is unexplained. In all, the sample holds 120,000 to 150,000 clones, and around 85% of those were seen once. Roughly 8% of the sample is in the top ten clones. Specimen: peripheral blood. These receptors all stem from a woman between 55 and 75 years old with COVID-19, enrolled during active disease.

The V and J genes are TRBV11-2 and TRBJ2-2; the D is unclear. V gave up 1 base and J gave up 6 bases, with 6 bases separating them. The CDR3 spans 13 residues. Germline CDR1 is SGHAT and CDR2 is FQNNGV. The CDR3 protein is CASSLVTAGELFF. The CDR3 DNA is TGTGCCAGCAGCTTAGTCACAGCCGGGGAGCTGTTTTTT.

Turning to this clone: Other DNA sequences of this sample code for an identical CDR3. The CDR3 region is CASSPDRGYGYTF. The CDR3 DNA is TGTGCCAGCTCTCCGGACAGGGGCTATGGCTACACCTTC. The genes are TRBV18 and TRBJ1-2, with 9 bases matching TRBD1. The CDR3 totals 13 residues. Germline CDR1 reads KGHSH; CDR2 reads LQKENI. Trimming at V came to 6 bases and at J to 4 bases, leaving 3 bases not matched to a gene. Complete variable domain (other parts from reference TRBV18 and TRBJ1-2): NAGVMQNPRHLVRRRGQEARLRCSPMKGHSHVYWYRQLPEEGLKFMVYLQKENIIDESGMPKERFSAEFPKEGPSILRIQQVVRGDSAAYFCASSPDRGYGYTFGSGTRLTVV.

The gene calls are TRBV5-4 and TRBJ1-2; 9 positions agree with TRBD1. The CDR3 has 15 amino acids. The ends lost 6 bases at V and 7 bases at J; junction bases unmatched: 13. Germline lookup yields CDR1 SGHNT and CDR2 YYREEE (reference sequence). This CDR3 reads CASTHGKQGAFGYTF. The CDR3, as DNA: TGTGCCAGCACCCACGGGAAACAGGGGGCATTTGGCTACACCTTC.

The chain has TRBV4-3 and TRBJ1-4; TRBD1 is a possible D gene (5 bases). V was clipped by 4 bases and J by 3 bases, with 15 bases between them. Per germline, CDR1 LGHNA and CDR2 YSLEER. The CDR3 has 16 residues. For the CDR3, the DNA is TGCGCCAGCAGCCCAAACCGGGGAGGGGCTAATGAAAAACTGTTTTTT. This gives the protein CASSPNRGGANEKLFF.

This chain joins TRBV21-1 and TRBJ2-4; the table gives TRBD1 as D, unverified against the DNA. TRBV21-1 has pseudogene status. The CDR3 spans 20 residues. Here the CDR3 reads CASSKAPRWEQGGDGNIQYF. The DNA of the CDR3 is TGTGCCAGCAGCAAAGCGCCTCGGTGGGAACAGGGGGGGGATGGAAACATTCAGTACTTC.

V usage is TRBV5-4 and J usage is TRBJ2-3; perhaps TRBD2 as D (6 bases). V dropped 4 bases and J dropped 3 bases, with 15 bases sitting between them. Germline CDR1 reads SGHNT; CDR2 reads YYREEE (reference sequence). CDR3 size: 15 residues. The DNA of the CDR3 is TGTGCCAGCAGCCCCACCCCGGGGACTACAGATACGCAGTATTTT. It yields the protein CASSPTPGTTDTQYF.

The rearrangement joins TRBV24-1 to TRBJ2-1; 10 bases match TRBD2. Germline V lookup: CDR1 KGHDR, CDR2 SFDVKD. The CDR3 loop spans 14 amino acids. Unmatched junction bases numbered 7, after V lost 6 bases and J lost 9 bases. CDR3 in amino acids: CATSPLAGDSEQFF. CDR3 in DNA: TGTGCCACCAGTCCCCTAGCGGGGGACTCTGAGCAGTTCTTC.

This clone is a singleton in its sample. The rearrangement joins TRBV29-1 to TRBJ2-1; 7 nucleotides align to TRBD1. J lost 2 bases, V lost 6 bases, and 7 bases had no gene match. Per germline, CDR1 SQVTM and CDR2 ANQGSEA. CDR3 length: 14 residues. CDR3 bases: TGCAGCGTGAGAGGACAGGCAACCTACAATGAGCAGTTCTTC. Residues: CSVRGQATYNEQFF.

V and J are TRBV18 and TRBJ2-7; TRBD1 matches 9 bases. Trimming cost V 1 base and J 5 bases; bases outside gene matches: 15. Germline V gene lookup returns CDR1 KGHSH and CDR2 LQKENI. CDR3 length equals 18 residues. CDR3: CASSPLSSGTGSQNEQYF. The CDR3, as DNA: TGTGCCAGCTCACCACTATCTTCCGGGACAGGGTCCCAGAACGAGCAGTACTTC.

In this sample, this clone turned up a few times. The CDR3 is CASSLPGQGSANTGELFF. CDR3 nucleotides: TGTGCCAGCAGCTTACCCGGCCAGGGTTCCGCGAACACCGGGGAGCTGTTTTTT. This chain joins TRBV7-3 and TRBJ2-2, with TRBD1 as a possible D gene (5 bases). The CDR3 has 18 residues. Trimming cost V 2 bases and J 0 bases, with 16 bases left between them. CDR1 is SGHTA and CDR2 is FQGTGA in the germline V gene.

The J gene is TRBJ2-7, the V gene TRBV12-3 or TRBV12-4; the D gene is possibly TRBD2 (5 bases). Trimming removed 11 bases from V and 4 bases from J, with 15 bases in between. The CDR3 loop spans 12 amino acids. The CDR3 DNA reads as TGTGCCGCGGGCAAATCGGGATACGAGCAGTACTTC. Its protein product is CAAGKSGYEQYF.

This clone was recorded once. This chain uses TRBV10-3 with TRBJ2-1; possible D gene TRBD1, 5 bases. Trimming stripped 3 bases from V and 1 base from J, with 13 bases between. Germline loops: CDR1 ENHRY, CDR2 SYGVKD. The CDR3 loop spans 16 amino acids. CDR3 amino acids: CAISERTPVSYNEQFF. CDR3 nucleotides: TGTGCCATCAGTGAACGGACACCGGTTTCCTACAATGAGCAGTTCTTC.

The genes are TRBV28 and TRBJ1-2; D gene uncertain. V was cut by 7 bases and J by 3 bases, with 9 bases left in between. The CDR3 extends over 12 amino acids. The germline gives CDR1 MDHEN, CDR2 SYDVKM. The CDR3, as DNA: TGTGCCAGCATGGGAGGCTACTATGGCTACACCTTC. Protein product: CASMGGYYGYTF.

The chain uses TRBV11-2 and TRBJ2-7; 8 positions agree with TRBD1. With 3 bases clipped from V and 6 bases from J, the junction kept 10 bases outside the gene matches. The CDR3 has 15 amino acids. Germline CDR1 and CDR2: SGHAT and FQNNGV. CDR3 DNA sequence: TGTGCCAGCAGCTTGGACAGGGAGAGAGCCGGCGAGCAGTACTTC. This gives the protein CASSLDRERAGEQYF.

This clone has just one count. CDR3: CASSYSGSVNTEAFF. CDR3 coding DNA: TGTGCCAGCAGTTACTCGGGGAGCGTGAACACTGAAGCTTTCTTT. The chain has TRBV6-5 and TRBJ1-1; D gene uncertain. Germline V gene data show CDR1 as MNHEY and CDR2 as SVGAGI. The germline V and J ends were trimmed by 0 bases and 0 bases, with 8 bases remaining between them. This CDR3 region has 15 residues.

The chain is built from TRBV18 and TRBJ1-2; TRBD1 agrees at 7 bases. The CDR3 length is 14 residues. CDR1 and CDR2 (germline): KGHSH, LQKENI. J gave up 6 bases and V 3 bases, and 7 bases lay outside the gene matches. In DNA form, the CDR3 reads TGTGCCAGCTCACCGGTCCGGGACAGCCATGGCTACACCTTC. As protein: CASSPVRDSHGYTF.

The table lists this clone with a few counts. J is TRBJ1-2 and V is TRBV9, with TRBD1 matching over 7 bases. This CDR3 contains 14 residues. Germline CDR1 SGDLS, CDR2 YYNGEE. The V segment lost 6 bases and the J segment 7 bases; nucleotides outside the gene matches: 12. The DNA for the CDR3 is TGTGCCAGCACCATACCAGGGGGAACGCGTGGCTACACCTTC. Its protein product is CASTIPGGTRGYTF.

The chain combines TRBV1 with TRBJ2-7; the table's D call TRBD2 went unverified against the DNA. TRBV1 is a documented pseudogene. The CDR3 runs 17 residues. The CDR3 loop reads CTSSQPTSGGTSYEQYF. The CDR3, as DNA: TGCACCAGCAGCCAACCCACTAGCGGGGGAACTTCCTACGAGCAGTACTTC.

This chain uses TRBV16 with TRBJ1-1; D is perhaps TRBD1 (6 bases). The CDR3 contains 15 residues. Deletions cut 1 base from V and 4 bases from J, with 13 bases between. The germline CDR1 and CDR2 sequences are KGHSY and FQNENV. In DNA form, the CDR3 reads TGTGCCAGCAGCCAATATCAGGGGCGCGGCACTGAAGCTTTCTTT. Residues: CASSQYQGRGTEAFF.

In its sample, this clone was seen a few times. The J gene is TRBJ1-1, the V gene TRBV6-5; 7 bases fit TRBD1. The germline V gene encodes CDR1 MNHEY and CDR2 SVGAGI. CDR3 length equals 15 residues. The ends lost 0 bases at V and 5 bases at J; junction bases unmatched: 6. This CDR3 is CASSYSTGVVTEAFF. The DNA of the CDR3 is TGTGCCAGCAGTTACTCTACAGGGGTCGTAACTGAAGCTTTCTTT.

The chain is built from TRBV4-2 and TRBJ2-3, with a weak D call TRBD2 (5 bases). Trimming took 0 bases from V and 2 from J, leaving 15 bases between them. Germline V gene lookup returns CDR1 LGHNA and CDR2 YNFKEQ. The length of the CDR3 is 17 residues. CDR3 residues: CASSQDVSGDYTDTQYF. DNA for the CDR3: TGTGCCAGCAGCCAAGATGTCAGCGGAGATTACACAGATACGCAGTATTTT.

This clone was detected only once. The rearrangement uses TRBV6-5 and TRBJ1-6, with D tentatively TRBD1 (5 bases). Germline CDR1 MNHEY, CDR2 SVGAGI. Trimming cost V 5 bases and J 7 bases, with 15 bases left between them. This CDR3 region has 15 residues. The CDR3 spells CASSLSGGKNSPLHF. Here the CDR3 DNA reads TGTGCCAGCAGTCTCTCGGGGGGGAAGAATTCACCCCTCCACTTT.

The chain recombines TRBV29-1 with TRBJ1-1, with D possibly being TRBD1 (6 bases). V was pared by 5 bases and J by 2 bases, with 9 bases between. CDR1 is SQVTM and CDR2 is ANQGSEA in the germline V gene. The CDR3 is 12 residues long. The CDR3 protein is CSVWTANTEAFF. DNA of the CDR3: TGCAGCGTTTGGACAGCCAACACTGAAGCTTTCTTT.

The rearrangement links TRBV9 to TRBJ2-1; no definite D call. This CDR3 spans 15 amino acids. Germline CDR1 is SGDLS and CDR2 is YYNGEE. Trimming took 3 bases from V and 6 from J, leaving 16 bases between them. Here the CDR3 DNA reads TGTGCCAGCAGCGCCGCCTCAGGTTTTACCAATGAGCAGTTCTTC. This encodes CASSAASGFTNEQFF.

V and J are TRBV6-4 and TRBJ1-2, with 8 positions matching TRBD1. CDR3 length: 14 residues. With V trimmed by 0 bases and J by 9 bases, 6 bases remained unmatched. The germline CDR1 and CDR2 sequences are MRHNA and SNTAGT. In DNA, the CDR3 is TGTGCCAGCAGTGACTCAGTAGGGACAGGTAGCTACACCTTC. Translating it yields CASSDSVGTGSYTF.

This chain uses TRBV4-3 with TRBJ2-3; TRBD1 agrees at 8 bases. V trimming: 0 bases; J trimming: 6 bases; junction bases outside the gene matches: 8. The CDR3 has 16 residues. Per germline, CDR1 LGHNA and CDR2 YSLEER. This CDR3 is CASSQDWNTGGDTQYF. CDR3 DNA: TGCGCCAGCAGCCAAGATTGGAATACAGGGGGGGATACGCAGTATTTT.

CDR3 in amino acids: CASSLSQVDSPLHF. Here the CDR3 DNA reads TGTGCCAGCAGCTTAAGCCAGGTTGACTCACCCCTCCACTTT. The chain couples TRBV7-9 to TRBJ1-6; D unclear. The germline V and J ends were trimmed by 2 bases and 10 bases, with 12 bases remaining between them. The CDR3 runs 14 residues. From germline, CDR1 is SEHNR and CDR2 FQNEAQ (reference sequence).